The entry that follows covers one T cell receptor (beta chain) sequence. This specimen belongs to a study of control samples from healthy donors and cancer patients. CDR1 and CDR2 from the germline V gene are LNHDA and SQIVND (reference sequence). Trimming left V 7 bases short and J 3 bases short, with 13 bases between. The CDR3 consists of 13 residues. Libraries were prepared by immunoSEQ multiplex PCR; TCRdb keeps only in-frame clonotypes and omits some of them. This sample carries 390,000 or so clones, around 90% of them seen once, and the ten largest clones take 5% to 7%. The receptor's source is a man aged 35 to 55 with head and neck cancer. The J gene is TRBJ2-7, the V gene TRBV19; TRBD1 or TRBD2 may be the D gene (6 bases each). The sample consisted of PBMCs. The CDR3 bases are TGTGCCAGTAAGGGGGGAATGCACTACGAGCAGTACTTC. It codes for CASKGGMHYEQYF. Using reference TRBV19 and TRBJ2-7 for the parts outside the CDR3, the full variable domain is DGGITQSPKYLFRKEGQNVTLSCEQNLNHDAMYWYRQDPGQGLRLIYYSQIVNDFQKGDIAEGYSVSREKKESFPLTVTSAQKNPTAFYLCASKGGMHYEQYFGPGTRLTVT.